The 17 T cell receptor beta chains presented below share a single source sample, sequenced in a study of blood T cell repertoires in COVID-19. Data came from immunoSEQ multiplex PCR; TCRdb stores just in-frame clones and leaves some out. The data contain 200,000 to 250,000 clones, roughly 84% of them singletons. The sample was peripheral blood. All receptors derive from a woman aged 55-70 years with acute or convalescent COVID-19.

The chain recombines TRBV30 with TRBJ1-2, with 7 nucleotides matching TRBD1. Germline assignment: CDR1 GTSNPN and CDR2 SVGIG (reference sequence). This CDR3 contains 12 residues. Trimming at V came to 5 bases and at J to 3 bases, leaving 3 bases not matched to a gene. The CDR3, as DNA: TGTGCCTGGGATACAGGGGACTATGGCTACACCTTC. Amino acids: CAWDTGDYGYTF.

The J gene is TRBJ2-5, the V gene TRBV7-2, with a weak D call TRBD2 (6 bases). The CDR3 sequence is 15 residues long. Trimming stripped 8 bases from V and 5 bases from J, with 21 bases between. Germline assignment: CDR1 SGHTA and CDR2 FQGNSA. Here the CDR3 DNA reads TGTGCCAGCCGGGACTCACTAGGGGTTTGGGAGACCCAGTACTTC. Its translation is CASRDSLGVWETQYF. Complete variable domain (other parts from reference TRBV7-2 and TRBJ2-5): GAGVSQSPSNKVTEKGKDVELRCDPISGHTALYWYRQSLGQGLEFLIYFQGNSAPDKSGLPSDRFSAERTGGSVSTLTIQRTQQEDSAVYLCASRDSLGVWETQYFGPGTRLLVL.

CDR3 loop: CASSFGRRGALQETQYF. In DNA, the CDR3 is TGTGCCAGCAGCTTCGGGCGGCGGGGGGCCCTCCAAGAGACCCAGTACTTC. The chain links TRBV5-4 to TRBJ2-5, with TRBD2 matching 8 bases. The CDR3 extends over 17 amino acids. The germline CDR1 and CDR2 sequences are SGHNT and YYREEE (reference sequence). The V segment lost 2 bases and the J segment 1 base; nucleotides outside the gene matches: 10.

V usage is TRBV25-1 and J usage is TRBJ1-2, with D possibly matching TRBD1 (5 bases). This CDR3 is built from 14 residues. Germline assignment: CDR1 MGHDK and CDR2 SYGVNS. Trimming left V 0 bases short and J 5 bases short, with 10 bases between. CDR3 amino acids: CASSEYGGEYGYTF. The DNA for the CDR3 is TGTGCCAGCAGTGAATATGGGGGGGAATATGGCTACACCTTC.

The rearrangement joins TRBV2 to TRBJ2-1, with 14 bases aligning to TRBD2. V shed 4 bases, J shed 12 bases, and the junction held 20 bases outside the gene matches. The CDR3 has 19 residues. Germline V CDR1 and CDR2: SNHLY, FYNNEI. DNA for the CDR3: TGTGCCAGCAGTGTCCCGGGACTAGCGGGGGTCCCAAATAATGACGGGCAGTTCTTC. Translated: CASSVPGLAGVPNNDGQFF.

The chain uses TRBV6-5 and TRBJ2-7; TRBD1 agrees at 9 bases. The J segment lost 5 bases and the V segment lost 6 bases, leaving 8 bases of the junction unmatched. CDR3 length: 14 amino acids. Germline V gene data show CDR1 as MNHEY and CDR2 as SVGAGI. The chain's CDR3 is CASSPDRGRNEQYF. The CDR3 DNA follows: TGTGCCAGCAGCCCGGACAGGGGACGAAACGAGCAGTACTTC.

This CDR3 is CAWSVVGAETQYF. CDR3 bases: TGTGCCTGGAGTGTTGTGGGAGCAGAGACCCAGTACTTC. The rearrangement uses TRBV30 and TRBJ2-5, with D maybe TRBD2 (5 bases). The V gene's germline CDR1 is GTSNPN and CDR2 SVGIG (reference sequence). This CDR3 region has 13 residues. Trimming pared 0 bases from V and 4 bases from J, leaving 9 bases between.

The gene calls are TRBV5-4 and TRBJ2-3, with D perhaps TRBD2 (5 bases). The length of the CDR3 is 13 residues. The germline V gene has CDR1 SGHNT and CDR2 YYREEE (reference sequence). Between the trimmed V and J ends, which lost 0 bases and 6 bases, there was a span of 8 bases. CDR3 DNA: TGTGCCAGCAGCTTGGCACCGGGGGATACGCAGTATTTT. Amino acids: CASSLAPGDTQYF.

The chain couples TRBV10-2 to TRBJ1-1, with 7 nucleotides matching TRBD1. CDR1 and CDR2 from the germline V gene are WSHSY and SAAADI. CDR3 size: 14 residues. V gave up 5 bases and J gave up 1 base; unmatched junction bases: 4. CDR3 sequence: CASSPGTANTEAFF. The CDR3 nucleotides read TGCGCCAGCAGTCCCGGGACAGCGAACACTGAAGCTTTCTTT.

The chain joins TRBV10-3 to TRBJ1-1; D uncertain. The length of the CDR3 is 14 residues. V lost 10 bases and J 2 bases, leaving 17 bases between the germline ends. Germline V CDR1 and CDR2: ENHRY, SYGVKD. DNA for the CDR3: TGTGCCACACTAGGAGGCAGACCAAACACTGAAGCTTTCTTT. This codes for CATLGGRPNTEAFF.

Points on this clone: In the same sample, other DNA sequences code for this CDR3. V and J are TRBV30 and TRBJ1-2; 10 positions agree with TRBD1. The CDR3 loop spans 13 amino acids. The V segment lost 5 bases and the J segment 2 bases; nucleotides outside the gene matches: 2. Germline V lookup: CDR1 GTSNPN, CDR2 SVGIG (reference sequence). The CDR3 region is CAWGGQGNYGYTF. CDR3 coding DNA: TGTGCCTGGGGGGGACAGGGGAACTATGGCTACACCTTC.

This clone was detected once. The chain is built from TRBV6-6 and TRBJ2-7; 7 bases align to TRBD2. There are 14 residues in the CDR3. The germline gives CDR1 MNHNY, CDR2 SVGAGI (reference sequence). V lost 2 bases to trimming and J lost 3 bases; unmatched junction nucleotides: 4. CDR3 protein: CASSYGGGVYEQYF. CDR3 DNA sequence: TGTGCCAGCAGTTACGGCGGGGGTGTCTACGAGCAGTACTTC.

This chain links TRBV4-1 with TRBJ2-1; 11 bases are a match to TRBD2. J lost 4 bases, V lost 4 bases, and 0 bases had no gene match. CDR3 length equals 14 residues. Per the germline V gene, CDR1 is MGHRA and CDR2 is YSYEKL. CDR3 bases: TGCGCCAGCAGCCGACTAGCGGGGTACAATGAGCAGTTCTTC. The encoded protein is CASSRLAGYNEQFF.

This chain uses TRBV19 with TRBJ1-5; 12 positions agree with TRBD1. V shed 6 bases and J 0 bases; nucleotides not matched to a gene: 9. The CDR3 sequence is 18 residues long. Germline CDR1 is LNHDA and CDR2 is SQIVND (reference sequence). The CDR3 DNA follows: TGTGCCAGTAGGTCGGGACAGGGGGCCTATAATAGCAATCAGCCCCAGCATTTT. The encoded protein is CASRSGQGAYNSNQPQHF.

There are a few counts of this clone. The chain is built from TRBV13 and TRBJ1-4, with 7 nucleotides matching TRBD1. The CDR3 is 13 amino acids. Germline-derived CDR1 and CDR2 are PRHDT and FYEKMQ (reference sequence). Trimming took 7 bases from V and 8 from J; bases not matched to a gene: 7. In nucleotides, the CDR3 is TGTGCCAGCATTCCCGACAGGGACGAAAAACTGTTTTTT. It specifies CASIPDRDEKLFF.

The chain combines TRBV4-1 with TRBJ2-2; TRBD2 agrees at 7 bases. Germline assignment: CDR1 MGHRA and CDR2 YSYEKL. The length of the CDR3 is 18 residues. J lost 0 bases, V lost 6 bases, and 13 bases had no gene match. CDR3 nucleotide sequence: TGCGCCAGCAGTCCTTTGGGGACGGGACTAACGAACACCGGGGAGCTGTTTTTT. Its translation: CASSPLGTGLTNTGELFF.

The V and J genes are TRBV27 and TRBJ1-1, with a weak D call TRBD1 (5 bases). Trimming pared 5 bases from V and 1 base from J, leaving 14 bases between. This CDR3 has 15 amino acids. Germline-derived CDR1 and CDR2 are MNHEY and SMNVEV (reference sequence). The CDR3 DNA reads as TGTGCCAGCAGTAAGCTAGGGGTAGGGAACACTGAAGCTTTCTTT. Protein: CASSKLGVGNTEAFF.